One T cell receptor (beta chain) is described in this entry. This entry is derived from a study of patients and donors after allogeneic stem cell transplantation. TCRdb independently ran MiXCR on the RT-PCR reads; one entry per CDR3 protein. The data contain 190,000 or so distinct CDR3 sequences, 35% to 50% of them seen just once; the ten biggest clones take up about 35%. Trimming took off 1 base at V and 5 bases at J, with 15 bases between the two ends. The CDR3 sequence is 15 residues long. CDR1 LNHDA and CDR2 SQIVND come from the germline V gene (reference sequence). This chain joins TRBV19 and TRBJ2-7, with TRBD1 as a possible D gene (5 bases). The TCR sequence derives from a human donor who was either an allogeneic HSCT recipient or a stem cell or donor lymphocyte infusion donor (not recorded which). It is not recorded whose cells these are; they may come from a transplant donor. Sequences were obtained from blood, either unsorted or a sorted T cell fraction (not recorded which). CDR3 nucleotide sequence: TGTGCCAGTAGTATAGGAAGAGACCCAGGGCACGAGCAGTACTTC. Translation gives CASSIGRDPGHEQYF.